This T cell receptor beta chain was identified in a study of T cells after yellow fever vaccination. This clonotype was seen repeatedly, ten times or more. What it recognizes is unknown. Study-level findings and limits: Reappearing after the booster were most of the clones from primary vaccination (around 95% CD4, approximately 86% CD8). Compared with primary, the secondary response was weaker and peaked at day 5, not 15. Abundant clonotypes from the bulk population could have been carried over as contaminants into FACS-sorted repertoires.

UMIs and a universal primer site were added when TCR cDNA was made by 5'RACE template switching. MiXCR, applied by TCRdb to the 5' RACE reads, yields one record per CDR3 protein. The table records roughly 330,000 distinct CDR3 sequences, 6.8% of them present only once. CDR3 length: 11 amino acids. With 4 bases removed from V and 6 bases from J, the gap between germline ends came to 7 bases. The germline CDR1 and CDR2 sequences are SNHLY and FYNNEI. This clonotype was obtained from a man aged 18 to 29 who received the YFV17D yellow fever vaccine. V usage is TRBV2 and J usage is TRBJ2-7; D is unclear. The sample consisted of PBMCs, taken approximately 47 days after the first yellow fever vaccination. DNA of the CDR3: TGTGCCAGCAGTGCAGCTGGCGAGCAGTACTTC. Protein sequence: CASSAAGEQYF.